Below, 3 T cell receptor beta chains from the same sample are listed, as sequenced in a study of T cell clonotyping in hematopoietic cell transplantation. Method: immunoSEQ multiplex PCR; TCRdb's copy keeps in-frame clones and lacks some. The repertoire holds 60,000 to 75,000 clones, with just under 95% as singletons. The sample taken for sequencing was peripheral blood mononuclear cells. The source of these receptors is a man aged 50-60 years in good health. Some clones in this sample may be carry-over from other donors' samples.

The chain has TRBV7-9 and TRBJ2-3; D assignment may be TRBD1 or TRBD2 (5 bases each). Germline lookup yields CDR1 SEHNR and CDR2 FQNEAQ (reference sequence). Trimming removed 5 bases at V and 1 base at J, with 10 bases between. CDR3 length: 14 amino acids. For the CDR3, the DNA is TGTGCCAGCAGCCGTCGGGACCGCACAGATACGCAGTATTTT. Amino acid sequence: CASSRRDRTDTQYF.

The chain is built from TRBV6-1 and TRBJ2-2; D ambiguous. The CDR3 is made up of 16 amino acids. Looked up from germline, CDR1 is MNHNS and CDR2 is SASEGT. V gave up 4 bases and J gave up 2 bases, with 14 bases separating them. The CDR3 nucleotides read TGTGCCAGCAGTGTAGAAAAGAACCTAAACACCGGGGAGCTGTTTTTT. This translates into CASSVEKNLNTGELFF.

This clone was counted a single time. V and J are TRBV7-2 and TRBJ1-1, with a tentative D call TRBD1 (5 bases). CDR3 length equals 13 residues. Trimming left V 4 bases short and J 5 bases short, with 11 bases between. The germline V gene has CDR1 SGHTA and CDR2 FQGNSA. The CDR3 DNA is TGTGCCAGCAGCTCTGGGGGATGGACTGAAGCTTTCTTT. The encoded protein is CASSSGGWTEAFF.